This T cell receptor (beta chain) was found in a study of OX40 agonist ivuxolimab in advanced cancers. Study-level background: Ivuxolimab, an agonistic anti-OX40 (CD134) antibody, was given to patients. Eligibility admitted prior anti-PD-1, anti-PD-L1 or anti-CTLA-4 therapy; roughly 40% had some.

Study-level results: Certain nonresponders additionally had low normalized T-cell clonal expansion. Expanded clones were, on average, more numerous among CD8+ T cells than CD4+.

Looked up from germline, CDR1 is LGHNA and CDR2 is YNFKEQ. This CDR3 comprises 15 residues. Assay used: immunoSEQ multiplex PCR; TCRdb lists only in-frame clones, some missing. This sample has 40,000 to 45,000 clones, with 80% to 90% found just once. In its sample, this clone was seen once. Antigen unknown. The TCR comes from an adult with an advanced solid tumor such as melanoma, head and neck, liver or kidney cancer. Sequencing was performed on CD4+ or CD8+ T cells sorted from blood, taken in a trial of the OX40 agonist ivuxolimab. This chain uses TRBV4-2 with TRBJ2-5, with 9 bases identical to TRBD2. The last part of the DNA fits TRBJ2-7 better; the J call may be wrong. This chain's CDR3 is CASSPRGLARSEQYF. In DNA, the CDR3 is TGTGCCAGCAGCCCCCGGGGACTAGCCAGAAGCGAGCAGTACTTC.